The next 2 T cell receptor beta chains were all read from a single sample in a study of T cell repertoires in cytomegalovirus infection. MiXCR was run by TCRdb on the reads, yielding one entry per CDR3 protein. The sample consists of approximately 490,000 distinct CDR3 sequences, 11% of them appearing once. Sample: PBMCs. The receptor source for this set is a human donor in good health (CMV status not recorded). Some clones in this sample may be carry-over from other donors' samples.

This rearrangement joins TRBV5-1 to TRBJ2-1; 7 nucleotides match TRBD1. Looked up from germline, CDR1 is SGHRS and CDR2 is YFSETQ. The CDR3 is made up of 15 amino acids. J lost 5 bases, V lost 3 bases, and 8 bases had no gene match. In nucleotides, the CDR3 is TGCGCCAGCAGCTACGAGGGGGCGCGGGACAATGAGCAGTTCTTC. Its protein is CASSYEGARDNEQFF.

At least ten counts were recorded for this clonotype. V and J are TRBV10-3 and TRBJ2-1; 12 bases map to TRBD2. The CDR3 is made up of 14 amino acids. The germline CDR1 and CDR2 sequences are ENHRY and SYGVKD. The V gene end was trimmed by 6 bases and the J gene end by 6 bases; junction bases not matched to a gene: 3. CDR3 nucleotides: TGTGCCATCAGGACTAGCGGGAGTTCCAATGAGCAGTTCTTC. This encodes CAIRTSGSSNEQFF.